A selection of T cell receptor beta chains follows, all from one sample in a study of tumor T cells in aggressive B-cell lymphoma. Profiled with immunoSEQ multiplex PCR; TCRdb holds only in-frame clones, not every one. The data show about 3,000 clones, 75% to 90% seen once. The sequenced material came from tumor tissue. These receptors were obtained from an adult with diffuse large B cell lymphoma. Both conserved end residues are part of each CDR3. Fields, in order: clone size, D gene, V gene, J gene, CDR3 protein, CDR3 DNA. The D gene is left open where the match is weak. Expanded clones are given a class, and other clones once, few, many or no size at all.

NA	NA	TRBV5-6	TRBJ1-6	CASSLRRLNNSPLHF	TGTGCCAGCAGCTTGAGGCGACTCAATAATTCACCCCTCCACTTT
NA	TRBD2	TRBV13	TRBJ2-3	CASSSRLAGFTDTQYF	TGTGCCAGCAGCTCCAGACTAGCGGGGTTCACAGATACGCAGTATTTT
few	TRBD1	TRBV5-1	TRBJ2-5	CASSPRDRATQETQYF	TGCGCCAGCAGCCCCCGGGACAGGGCCACCCAAGAGACCCAGTACTTC
NA	NA	TRBV5-1	TRBJ2-2	CASSFSGKSGELFF	TGCGCCAGCAGCTTTTCGGGGAAGTCCGGGGAGCTGTTTTTT
NA	TRBD1	TRBV30	TRBJ2-3	CARAGTATDTQYF	TGTGCCCGAGCCGGGACAGCGACAGATACGCAGTATTTT
NA	NA	TRBV11-2	TRBJ2-2	CASSTRGTGELFF	TGTGCCAGCAGCACCAGGGGCACCGGGGAGCTGTTTTTT
NA	TRBD2	TRBV18	TRBJ2-2	CASSPRTSGNTGELFF	TGTGCCAGCTCACCACGGACTAGCGGTAACACCGGGGAGCTGTTTTTT
few	NA	TRBV2	TRBJ2-2	CASEETGFTGELFF	TGTGCCAGCGAAGAGACAGGATTCACCGGGGAGCTGTTTTTT
NA	TRBD2	TRBV10-1	TRBJ2-3	CASSESGTITDTQYF	TGCGCCAGCAGTGAGTCTGGGACTATCACAGATACGCAGTATTTT
NA	NA	TRBV6-1	TRBJ1-2	CASGEGWAYGYTF	TGTGCCAGCGGGGAGGGATGGGCCTATGGCTACACCTTC
NA	TRBD1	TRBV7-3	TRBJ1-2	CASSSADRGIHGYTF	TGTGCCAGCAGCTCCGCGGACAGGGGAATTCATGGCTACACCTTC
NA	NA	TRBV9	TRBJ2-2	CASSQIPQGNTGELFF	TGTGCCAGCAGCCAAATACCACAGGGGAACACCGGGGAGCTGTTTTTT
few	TRBD1	TRBV15	TRBJ1-5	CATSTRTGGGNQPQHF	TGTGCCACCAGCACCAGGACAGGGGGGGGCAATCAGCCCCAGCATTTT
NA	NA	TRBV5-1	TRBJ2-2	CASSLLAFTGELFF	TGCGCCAGCAGCTTGCTAGCGTTCACCGGGGAGCTGTTTTTT
NA	NA	TRBV7-9	TRBJ1-2	CASSAPQNPNYGYTF	TGTGCCAGCAGCGCACCCCAGAATCCTAACTATGGCTACACCTTC
NA	NA	TRBV7-2	TRBJ2-7	CASSLALPDYEQYF	TGTGCCAGCAGCTTAGCGCTCCCAGACTACGAGCAGTACTTC
NA	TRBD1	TRBV28	TRBJ2-7	CASSFQRDRAYEQYF	TGTGCCAGCAGTTTCCAGAGGGACAGGGCCTACGAGCAGTACTTC
NA	NA	TRBV12-5	TRBJ1-2	CASGLAGNRDGYTF	TGTGCTAGTGGTTTGGCAGGGAACAGGGATGGCTACACCTTC
NA	TRBD1	TRBV7-2	TRBJ1-1	CASSLAGQMNTEAFF	TGTGCCAGCAGCTTAGCGGGACAGATGAACACTGAAGCTTTCTTT
NA	NA	TRBV5-1	TRBJ2-7	CASSLAGDEQYF	TGCGCCAGCAGCTTGGCCGGAGACGAGCAGTACTTC
NA	TRBD2	TRBV11-2	TRBJ2-5	CASSSGLAGGQETQYF	TGTGCCAGCAGCTCAGGACTAGCGGGGGGGCAAGAGACCCAGTACTTC
NA	NA	TRBV19	TRBJ1-2	CASTLYGGYNYGYTF	TGTGCCAGTACCCTATACGGGGGGTATAACTATGGCTACACCTTC